One and the same sample provided the 22 T cell receptor beta chains below, sequenced in a study of control samples from healthy donors and cancer patients. Some clones are missing from TCRdb's copy, which holds only in-frame ones; the method was immunoSEQ multiplex PCR. Among about 180,000 clones listed, approximately 92% were seen once. Sequencing used blood. These TCRs come from a man under 40 in good health.

The J gene is TRBJ1-2, the V gene TRBV14; TRBD1 agrees at 7 bases. From germline, CDR1 is SGHDN and CDR2 FVKESK. This CDR3 is built from 14 residues. V shed 5 bases, J shed 8 bases, and the junction held 11 bases outside the gene matches. The CDR3 sequence is CASSFEGAPRGYTF. The CDR3 DNA reads TGTGCCAGCAGCTTCGAGGGGGCACCTCGGGGCTACACCTTC.

This clone was counted once. The chain couples TRBV7-2 to TRBJ2-2; no firm D call. CDR1 is SGHTA and CDR2 is FQGNSA in the germline V gene. Trimming took 3 bases from V and 7 from J, leaving 12 bases between them. The CDR3 spans 14 residues. The DNA for the CDR3 is TGTGCCAGCAGCTTTCTGAACCTGGGCGGGGAGCTGTTTTTT. The encoded protein is CASSFLNLGGELFF. The whole variable domain, remainder taken from reference TRBV7-2 and TRBJ2-2, is GAGVSQSPSNKVTEKGKDVELRCDPISGHTALYWYRQSLGQGLEFLIYFQGNSAPDKSGLPSDRFSAERTGGSVSTLTIQRTQQEDSAVYLCASSFLNLGGELFFGEGSRLTVL.

The V and J genes are TRBV9 and TRBJ1-1; D not certain. Trimming took off 1 base at V and 0 bases at J, with 4 bases between the two ends. The germline CDR1 and CDR2 sequences are SGDLS and YYNGEE. The CDR3 has 13 amino acids. The CDR3: CASSVSVNTEAFF. The CDR3, as DNA: TGTGCCAGCAGCGTATCGGTGAACACTGAAGCTTTCTTT.

The chain combines TRBV10-2 with TRBJ1-6; a weak D match, TRBD1 (6 bases). The V end lost 3 bases, the J end lost 2 bases, and 11 bases lay between the germline ends. Germline CDR1 WSHSY, CDR2 SAAADI. This CDR3 contains 16 residues. This CDR3 is CASSDQGPTYNSPLHF. CDR3 nucleotides: TGCGCCAGCAGTGATCAGGGGCCTACCTATAATTCACCCCTCCACTTT.

The J gene is TRBJ2-3, the V gene TRBV4-1; 9 positions agree with TRBD1. The CDR3 runs to 14 residues. The germline gives CDR1 MGHRA, CDR2 YSYEKL. V dropped 4 bases and J dropped 4; count of bases not matched to a gene: 3. CDR3 nucleotides: TGCGCCAGCAGCCCGGGACAGGGTCCAGATACGCAGTATTTT. Its translation is CASSPGQGPDTQYF.

The chain carries TRBV15 and TRBJ2-7, with TRBD2 identical over 8 bases. Germline V gene data show CDR1 as LNHNV and CDR2 as YYDKDF (reference sequence). The CDR3 extends over 14 amino acids. V dropped 6 bases and J dropped 3; count of bases not matched to a gene: 7. The CDR3 loop is CATRDGGGSYEQYF. DNA of the CDR3: TGTGCCACCAGAGACGGGGGGGGAAGCTACGAGCAGTACTTC.

The chain combines TRBV24-1 with TRBJ2-7; 7 positions agree with TRBD2. The germline V gene encodes CDR1 KGHDR and CDR2 SFDVKD. Trimming at V came to 6 bases and at J to 2 bases, leaving 9 bases not matched to a gene. The CDR3 has 15 residues. The CDR3: CATSNMGGAPYEQYF. DNA for the CDR3: TGTGCCACCAGTAACATGGGAGGGGCCCCCTACGAGCAGTACTTC.

V and J are TRBV5-1 and TRBJ1-5; 7 bases are shared with TRBD1. CDR1 is SGHRS, CDR2 YFSETQ, per germline. J gave up 10 bases and V 4 bases, and 8 bases lay outside the gene matches. The CDR3 covers 13 residues. The CDR3 spells CASSKDRLSPQHF. CDR3 DNA: TGCGCCAGCAGCAAGGACAGGCTAAGTCCCCAGCATTTT.

V and J are TRBV19 and TRBJ2-2; D not resolved. Looked up from germline, CDR1 is LNHDA and CDR2 is SQIVND (reference sequence). V was clipped by 4 bases and J by 1 base, with 10 bases between them. The CDR3 runs 15 residues. CDR3 sequence reads: CASSTPMVNTGELFF. CDR3 sequence (DNA): TGTGCCAGTAGTACCCCGATGGTGAACACCGGGGAGCTGTTTTTT.

This chain uses TRBV4-3 with TRBJ2-7; a possible D gene is TRBD1 (7 bases). V was cut by 4 bases and J by 4 bases, with 17 bases left in between. CDR1 LGHNA and CDR2 YSLEER come from the germline V gene. This CDR3 is 15 amino acids long. CDR3 residues: CASSPLRGAEYEQYF. CDR3 DNA: TGCGCCAGCAGCCCCCTCAGGGGGGCGGAATACGAGCAGTACTTC.

This chain connects TRBV11-2 to TRBJ2-1; 11 bases map to TRBD2. Per the germline V gene, CDR1 is SGHAT and CDR2 is FQNNGV. The CDR3 is 17 amino acids. With 1 base clipped from V and 0 bases from J, the junction kept 2 bases outside the gene matches. The chain's CDR3 is CASSLGGLAGSYNEQFF. CDR3 bases: TGTGCCAGCAGCTTAGGCGGACTAGCGGGCTCCTACAATGAGCAGTTCTTC.

The chain employs TRBV3-1 (or the pseudogene TRBV3-2) and TRBJ2-3; the D gene could be TRBD1 or TRBD2 (5 bases each). Per the germline V gene, CDR1 is LGHDT and CDR2 is YNNKEL (reference sequence). Trimming took off 4 bases at V and 4 bases at J, with 9 bases between the two ends. This CDR3 is built from 13 residues. The CDR3 nucleotides are TGTGCCAGCAGCCTACGGGGCCCAGATACGCAGTATTTT. Translating it yields CASSLRGPDTQYF.

The chain has TRBV5-4 and TRBJ1-2, with D possibly TRBD1 on 5 matching bases. V was trimmed by 1 base and J by 6 bases, leaving 19 bases between them. Per germline, CDR1 SGHNT and CDR2 YYREEE (reference sequence). The CDR3 contains 16 residues. The CDR3 loop reads CASSLSVHREGNGYTF. The CDR3, as DNA: TGTGCCAGCAGCTTGTCGGTTCACAGAGAGGGGAATGGCTACACCTTC. Together with reference TRBV5-4 and TRBJ1-2, the CDR3 gives the full variable domain: ETGVTQSPTHLIKTRGQQVTLRCSSQSGHNTVSWYQQALGQGPQFIFQYYREEENGRGNFPPRFSGLQFPNYSSELNVNALELDDSALYLCASSLSVHREGNGYTFGSGTRLTVV.

The J gene is TRBJ1-2, the V gene TRBV11-2; 9 bases are a match to TRBD1. V lost 5 bases, J lost 8 bases, and 12 bases stayed unmatched. CDR1 and CDR2 (germline): SGHAT, FQNNGV. The CDR3 is 15 amino acids. The CDR3 here is CASSPFQGTGLGYTF. The CDR3 nucleotides read TGTGCCAGCAGCCCTTTCCAGGGGACAGGGTTAGGCTACACCTTC.

V usage is TRBV5-1 and J usage is TRBJ2-7; 9 bases align to TRBD1. The germline V gene has CDR1 SGHRS and CDR2 YFSETQ. This CDR3 region has 16 residues. The V and J ends lost 2 bases and 4 bases, in that order; junction bases with no gene match: 10. The CDR3 bases are TGCGCCAGCAGCTTTCTTACGGGACAGGGACCATACGAGCAGTACTTC. It specifies CASSFLTGQGPYEQYF.

In the case of this clone: A read error may account for a junction end that differs from germline. The chain carries TRBV6-5 and TRBJ2-2, with TRBD1 matching over 11 bases. The V gene's germline CDR1 is MNHEY and CDR2 SVGAGI. This CDR3 is 16 amino acids long. CDR3 loop: CASNYSRTGGLRELFF. For the CDR3, the DNA is TGTGCCAGCAATTACTCACGGACAGGGGGCCTCCGGGAGCTGTTTTTT.

The chain joins TRBV2 to TRBJ1-1; the D is unclear. Trimming shortened V by 3 bases and J by 7 bases, and 6 bases separated the two germline ends. The CDR3 covers 11 residues. The germline V gene encodes CDR1 SNHLY and CDR2 FYNNEI. The CDR3 spells CASSDSGEAFF. The CDR3 coding sequence is TGTGCCAGCAGTGACTCGGGTGAAGCTTTCTTT.

The chain uses TRBV19 and TRBJ2-7; possibly TRBD1 or TRBD2 for D (8 bases each). CDR1 is LNHDA and CDR2 is SQIVND in the germline V gene (reference sequence). The CDR3 sequence is 20 residues long. The germline V and J ends were trimmed by 1 base and 5 bases, with 30 bases remaining between them. CDR3 sequence: CASSIGAGQGAMGTSNEQYF. The DNA for the CDR3 is TGTGCCAGTAGTATAGGCGCGGGCCAGGGGGCGATGGGGACTAGTAACGAGCAGTACTTC.

V is TRBV28 and J is TRBJ1-5; 8 bases are a match to TRBD1. Germline trimming cut 6 bases from V and 2 bases from J; bases unmatched to any gene: 3. The CDR3 is 14 amino acids. Per germline, CDR1 MDHEN and CDR2 SYDVKM. The CDR3 is CASRGTGGNQPQHF. The CDR3 nucleotides read TGTGCCAGCAGGGGGACAGGAGGCAATCAGCCCCAGCATTTT.

The rearrangement links TRBV6-6 to TRBJ2-2; maybe TRBD1 (6 bases). The CDR3 contains 15 residues. CDR1 MNHNY and CDR2 SVGAGI come from the germline V gene (reference sequence). Trimming took 6 bases from V and 0 from J, leaving 11 bases between them. The CDR3 DNA is TGTGCCAGCAGGACCGGACAGACGAACACCGGGGAGCTGTTTTTT. It codes for CASRTGQTNTGELFF.

CDR3 amino acids: CASSLGRGTTGSNEKLFF. For the CDR3, the DNA is TGCGCCAGCAGCTTGGGACGGGGAACGACAGGGAGTAATGAAAAACTGTTTTTT. The V gene is TRBV5-1, the J gene TRBJ1-4; the match to TRBD1 covers 7 bases. The germline gives CDR1 SGHRS, CDR2 YFSETQ. J was trimmed by 4 bases and V by 0 bases; bases with no gene match: 12. CDR3 length: 18 residues.

The gene calls are TRBV11-2 and TRBJ2-2; D may be TRBD1 (6 bases). The CDR3 is made up of 13 amino acids. Germline V gene sequence: CDR1 SGHAT, CDR2 FQNNGV. Trimming cost V 4 bases and J 7 bases, with 10 bases left between them. The CDR3, as DNA: TGTGCCAGCAGCTCTACAGGGATCGGGGAGCTGTTTTTT. Translating gives CASSSTGIGELFF.